The sequence of this TCR beta chain was determined in a study of cytomegalovirus exposure and HLA in healthy donors. The study, taken as a whole, reports: The CMV antigen specificity of a few CMV-associated chains was confirmed through in vitro analysis. Analysis performed later found more than 15,000 TCR beta sequences associated with HLA alleles at 0.05 false discovery rate.

The PCR had 60 Vbeta and 13 Jbeta primers. Some clones are missing from TCRdb's copy, which holds only in-frame ones; the method was immunoSEQ multiplex PCR. The data show some 99,000 clones, with around three quarters seen just once and roughly 2% held by the top ten. A note on this clone: The antigen is unknown.

This CDR3 comprises 16 residues. Per germline, CDR1 KGHSH and CDR2 LQKENI. The ends lost 2 bases at V and 3 bases at J; junction bases unmatched: 5. V gene TRBV18 combines with J gene TRBJ1-1; 11 bases align to TRBD1. The sequencing sample was made of PBMCs. The sequence came from a man aged 35 to 55 in good health and CMV-seronegative. CDR3 coding DNA: TGTGCCAGCTCACCAGGACAGGGGGCGGGTGACACTGAAGCTTTCTTT. Translated: CASSPGQGAGDTEAFF.